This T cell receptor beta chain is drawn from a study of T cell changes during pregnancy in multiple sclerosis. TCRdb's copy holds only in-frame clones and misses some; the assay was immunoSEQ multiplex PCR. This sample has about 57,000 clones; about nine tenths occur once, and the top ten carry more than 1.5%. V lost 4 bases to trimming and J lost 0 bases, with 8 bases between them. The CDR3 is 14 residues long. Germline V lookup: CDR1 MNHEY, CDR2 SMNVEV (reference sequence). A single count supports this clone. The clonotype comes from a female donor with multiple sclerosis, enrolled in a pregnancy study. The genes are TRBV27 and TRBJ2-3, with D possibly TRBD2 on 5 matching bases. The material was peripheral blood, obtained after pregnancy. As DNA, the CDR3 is TGTGCCAGCAGTTGGACTTATAGCACAGATACGCAGTATTTT. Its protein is CASSWTYSTDTQYF.